Below are 2 T cell receptor beta chains sequenced from a single sample in a study of T cells in Graves' hyperthyroidism and ophthalmopathy. Amplified TCR beta CDR3 regions came from RNA transcripts. HTBI primers were employed in a first-round RT-PCR of the TCR CDR3. TCRdb reprocessed the multiplex PCR reads via MiXCR and lists one record per CDR3 protein. Of about 270,000 distinct CDR3 sequences listed, 20% to 25% are singletons. Sequencing was performed on blood. Receptor source: a man aged 25 to 45 with Graves' ophthalmopathy.

This clonotype was found many times. The genes are TRBV12-3 or TRBV12-4 and TRBJ1-1; D is unclear. This CDR3 is built from 13 residues. Between the trimmed V and J ends, which lost 10 bases and 6 bases, there was a span of 18 bases. CDR3 amino acids: CATLANWGSEAFF. CDR3 nucleotides: TGTGCCACGTTAGCGAATTGGGGTTCTGAAGCTTTCTTT.

This clonotype has only a few counts. The chain employs TRBV2 and TRBJ2-2, with TRBD2 matching over 7 bases. This CDR3 comprises 14 residues. CDR1 and CDR2 (germline): SNHLY, FYNNEI. The V gene end was trimmed by 9 bases and the J gene end by 6 bases; junction bases not matched to a gene: 10. CDR3: CASRLAWGSGELFF. The CDR3 DNA reads TGTGCCAGTCGACTAGCATGGGGGTCCGGGGAGCTGTTTTTT. The whole variable domain, remainder taken from reference TRBV2 and TRBJ2-2, is EPEVTQTPSHQVTQMGQEVILRCVPISNHLYFYWYRQILGQKVEFLVSFYNNEISEKSEIFDDQFSVERPDGSNFTLKIRSTKLEDSAMYFCASRLAWGSGELFFGEGSRLTVL.